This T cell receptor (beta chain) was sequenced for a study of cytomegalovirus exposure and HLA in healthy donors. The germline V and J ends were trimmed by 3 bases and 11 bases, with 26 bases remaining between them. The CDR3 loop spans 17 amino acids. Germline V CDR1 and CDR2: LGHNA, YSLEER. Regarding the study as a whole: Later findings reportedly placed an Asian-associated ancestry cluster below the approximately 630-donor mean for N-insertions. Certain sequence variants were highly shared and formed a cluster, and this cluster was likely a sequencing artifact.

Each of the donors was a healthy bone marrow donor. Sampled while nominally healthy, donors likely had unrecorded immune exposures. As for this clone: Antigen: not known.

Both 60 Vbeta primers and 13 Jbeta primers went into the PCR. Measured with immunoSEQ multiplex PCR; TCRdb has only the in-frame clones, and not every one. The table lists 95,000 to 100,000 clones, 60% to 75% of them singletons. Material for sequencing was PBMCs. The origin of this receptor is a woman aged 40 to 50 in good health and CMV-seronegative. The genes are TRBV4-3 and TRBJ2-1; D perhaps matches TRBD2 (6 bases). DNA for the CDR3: TGCGCCAGCAGCCAGGCCGCGGGAACAGTACGACGATTTCAGCAGTTCTTC. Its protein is CASSQAAGTVRRFQQFF.